This TCR beta chain stems from a study of blood T cell repertoires in COVID-19. Study in general: Whether acute or convalescent, the COVID-19 samples came from the United States, Italy and Spain.

There are 15 residues in the CDR3. Germline assignment: CDR1 MNHEY and CDR2 SVGAGI. Trimming pared 0 bases from V and 4 bases from J, leaving 12 bases between. In the original workflow: Estimation of nucleated cell counts was performed using reference gene primer amplification. Only in-frame clones appear in the TCRdb table, and some are missing; sequencing was by immunoSEQ multiplex PCR. D and trimming were read from the DNA, whereas the V and J calls and clone size are those reported in that table. This sample carries around 190,000 clones, approximately 80% of them seen once, and the ten largest clones take more than 5.5%.

The chain couples TRBV6-5 to TRBJ1-2; TRBD1 is a possible D gene (6 bases). Sequenced sample: peripheral blood. The sequence was obtained from a human donor in a cohort sampled during active COVID-19. Here the CDR3 reads CASSYSDRHTYGYTF. The CDR3, as DNA: TGTGCCAGCAGTTACTCCGACAGGCACACCTATGGCTACACCTTC.